These 24 T cell receptor beta chains share one sample of origin, sequenced in a study of CD8 T cells in ankylosing spondylitis. Regarding the study as a whole: A motif of seven or eight highly homologous TCR beta variants was seen as apparently characteristic of ankylosing spondylitis blood.

TCRdb re-called the 5' RACE reads through MiXCR, storing one row per CDR3 protein. The table has a few hundred thousand distinct CDR3 sequences, roughly an eighth seen once. These TCRs' antigens remain unknown. The sequenced sample consisted of blood, either unsorted or a sorted T cell fraction (not recorded which). Receptors originate from a male donor with ankylosing spondylitis.

The chain has TRBV5-1 and TRBJ2-1; D uncertain. CDR1 is SGHRS and CDR2 is YFSETQ in the germline V gene. Trimming shortened V by 0 bases and J by 7 bases, and 14 bases separated the two germline ends. CDR3 length: 15 amino acids. CDR3 protein: CASSLASAGLNEQFF. CDR3 nucleotide sequence: TGCGCCAGCAGCTTGGCTTCGGCCGGTTTGAATGAGCAGTTCTTC.

The CDR3 DNA sequence: TGTGCCAGCAGTACCGGCGGGCCAGATACGCAGTATTTT. It yields the protein CASSTGGPDTQYF. The J gene is TRBJ2-3, the V gene TRBV6-6, with D possibly being TRBD2 (5 bases). Germline CDR1 reads MNHNY; CDR2 reads SVGAGI (reference sequence). The CDR3 totals 13 residues. V was cut by 5 bases and J by 4 bases, with 10 bases left in between.

Ten or more counts support this clonotype. This chain uses TRBV5-1 with TRBJ2-1; D is undetermined. Germline CDR1 reads SGHRS; CDR2 reads YFSETQ. This CDR3 spans 12 amino acids. Trimming left V 1 base short and J 13 bases short, with 12 bases between. The CDR3 reads CASSLRQTGQFF. For the CDR3, the DNA is TGCGCCAGCAGCTTGAGGCAGACTGGACAGTTCTTC.

This clonotype showed up many times. The chain uses TRBV29-1 and TRBJ2-2; D is undetermined. With 3 bases removed from V and 1 base from J, the gap between germline ends came to 6 bases. The CDR3 is made up of 13 amino acids. Per the germline V gene, CDR1 is SQVTM and CDR2 is ANQGSEA. CDR3 in DNA: TGCAGCGTTGATGGAGAGAACACCGGGGAGCTGTTTTTT. Translated: CSVDGENTGELFF.

This clonotype was seen more than once but under ten times. The chain is built from TRBV24-1 and TRBJ1-2; D might be TRBD1 (6 bases). The CDR3 runs to 14 residues. CDR1 is KGHDR, CDR2 SFDVKD, per germline. Trimming pared 4 bases from V and 8 bases from J, leaving 16 bases between. The chain's CDR3 is CATSEAGTSKGYTF. The CDR3 DNA is TGTGCCACCAGTGAGGCCGGGACATCTAAGGGCTACACCTTC.

The CDR3 DNA reads as TGCAGTGCTAGAATCCCGACGAGTAGCACAGATACGCAGTATTTT. As protein: CSARIPTSSTDTQYF. The V and J genes are TRBV20-1 and TRBJ2-3, with D uncertain. Germline V CDR1 and CDR2: DFQATT, SNEGSKA (reference sequence). V was shortened by 2 bases and J by 0 bases, with 12 bases between the two germline ends. The CDR3 totals 15 residues.

V is TRBV25-1 and J is TRBJ2-1; D may correspond to TRBD1 or TRBD2 (5 bases each). Trimming removed 10 bases from V and 4 bases from J, with 23 bases in between. This CDR3 contains 16 residues. CDR1 and CDR2 from the germline V gene are MGHDK and SYGVNS. CDR3 sequence: CATGQLGHGDYNEQFF. CDR3 sequence (DNA): TGTGCCACCGGACAATTAGGGCACGGGGATTACAATGAGCAGTTCTTC.

CDR3 DNA sequence: TGTGCCAGCAGTGAGGTCGTTCCGTTTGGACAGGGGCTCCAAGAGACCCAGTACTTC. Translating gives CASSEVVPFGQGLQETQYF. The genes are TRBV2 and TRBJ2-5; TRBD1 matches at 9 bases. Germline assignment: CDR1 SNHLY and CDR2 FYNNEI. Trimming at V came to 3 bases and at J to 1 base, leaving 15 bases not matched to a gene. The CDR3 is 19 amino acids. Full variable domain (outside the CDR3, taken from reference TRBV2 and TRBJ2-5): EPEVTQTPSHQVTQMGQEVILRCVPISNHLYFYWYRQILGQKVEFLVSFYNNEISEKSEIFDDQFSVERPDGSNFTLKIRSTKLEDSAMYFCASSEVVPFGQGLQETQYFGPGTRLLVL.

This clonotype was detected a few times. The chain recombines TRBV11-2 with TRBJ2-1, with D possibly called TRBD1 or TRBD2 (5 bases each). V was cut by 5 bases and J by 8 bases, with 13 bases left in between. The CDR3 totals 13 residues. Germline assignment: CDR1 SGHAT and CDR2 FQNNGV. Here the CDR3 DNA reads TGTGCCAGCAGCCATTTCCTGGGGGATGAGCAGTTCTTC. Its protein product is CASSHFLGDEQFF.

As concerns this clonotype: Mismatch with germline at one junction end may stem from a read error. The rearrangement uses TRBV14 and TRBJ1-2; no clear D gene. Germline V CDR1 and CDR2: SGHDN, FVKESK. The CDR3 is 11 residues long. This CDR3 is CASSQAASRLF. CDR3 DNA sequence: TGTGCCAGCAGCCAAGCGGCCAGCAGACTCTTC. Using reference TRBV14 and TRBJ1-2 for the parts outside the CDR3, the full variable domain is EAGVTQFPSHSVIEKGQTVTLRCDPISGHDNLYWYRRVMGKEIKFLLHFVKESKQDESGMPNNRFLAERTGGTYSTLKVQPAELEDSGVYFCASSQAASRLFGSGTRLTVV.

The sample holds a few counts of this clonotype. V usage is TRBV12-3 or TRBV12-4 and J usage is TRBJ1-2; D unclear. V lost 4 bases, J lost 11 bases, and 23 bases lay in between. This CDR3 spans 15 amino acids. In DNA form, the CDR3 reads TGTGCCAGCAGTTACCTCCCTAATGTGCAACGAGGTTACACCTTC. This translates into CASSYLPNVQRGYTF.

This clonotype occurred a few times. This chain uses TRBV10-3 with TRBJ1-5; 10 nucleotides line up with TRBD1. Germline V CDR1 and CDR2: ENHRY, SYGVKD. This CDR3 region has 14 residues. With 4 bases clipped from V and 7 bases from J, the junction kept 4 bases outside the gene matches. CDR3 DNA sequence: TGTGCCATCAGTGTGACAGGGGGCGACCAGCCCCAGCATTTT. It is translated as CAISVTGGDQPQHF.

J is TRBJ1-5 and V is TRBV9; a weak D match, TRBD1 (6 bases). This CDR3 contains 15 residues. From germline, CDR1 is SGDLS and CDR2 YYNGEE. Trimming stripped 3 bases from V and 4 bases from J, with 14 bases between. The CDR3 coding sequence is TGTGCCAGCAGCGCAACCGGGACACTAAATCAGCCCCAGCATTTT. Protein: CASSATGTLNQPQHF.

V is TRBV20-1 and J is TRBJ2-1, with a tentative D call TRBD2 (6 bases). Between the trimmed V and J ends, which lost 7 bases and 4 bases, there was a span of 23 bases. The germline gives CDR1 DFQATT, CDR2 SNEGSKA (reference sequence). This CDR3 comprises 16 residues. CDR3 coding DNA: TGCAGTGTCATAGCGGTACTTTTCGGGCCTTACAATGAGCAGTTCTTC. It specifies CSVIAVLFGPYNEQFF.

V gene TRBV20-1 combines with J gene TRBJ2-7, with D unresolved. CDR3 size: 13 residues. Trimming shortened V by 6 bases and J by 2 bases, and 14 bases separated the two germline ends. Germline assignment: CDR1 DFQATT and CDR2 SNEGSKA (reference sequence). CDR3 in DNA: TGCAGTGCGAGTCACCAGCTCACCTACGAGCAGTACTTC. This encodes CSASHQLTYEQYF.

For this clonotype: One base away lies a much larger clone, so this may be a sequencing read error. The gene calls are TRBV10-2 and TRBJ2-6, with D possibly matching TRBD2 (6 bases). The CDR3 runs to 16 residues. Germline loops: CDR1 WSHSY, CDR2 SAAADI. In DNA form, the CDR3 reads TGCGCCAGCATTGAGTCTTGGAGGGACGGGGCCAACGTCCTGACTTTC. Residues: CASIESWRDGANVLTF.

J is TRBJ2-1 and V is TRBV19; TRBD2 agrees at 9 bases. Trimming took 5 bases from V and 4 from J; bases not matched to a gene: 3. The CDR3 has 14 amino acids. The germline CDR1 and CDR2 sequences are LNHDA and SQIVND (reference sequence). CDR3 nucleotides: TGTGCCAGTAGTGCTAGCGGGGAATACAATGAGCAGTTCTTC. It specifies CASSASGEYNEQFF.

This clonotype came up a few times. The J gene is TRBJ1-2, the V gene TRBV2; D is perhaps TRBD1 (5 bases). V was clipped by 7 bases and J by 4 bases, with 19 bases between them. This CDR3 has 15 residues. Germline loops: CDR1 SNHLY, CDR2 FYNNEI. This chain's CDR3 is CASKGASTGPYGYTF. The CDR3 DNA sequence: TGTGCCAGCAAGGGCGCCTCAACGGGGCCCTATGGCTACACCTTC.

This clonotype occurred a few times. V and J are TRBV29-1 and TRBJ1-2, with TRBD1 as a possible D gene (6 bases). With 4 bases removed from V and 0 bases from J, the gap between germline ends came to 15 bases. The length of the CDR3 is 15 residues. CDR1 is SQVTM and CDR2 is ANQGSEA in the germline V gene. The CDR3 DNA follows: TGCAGCGTTGCCCCGCGGGGGGGCACTAACTATGGCTACACCTTC. Protein sequence: CSVAPRGGTNYGYTF.

The chain uses TRBV11-2 and TRBJ2-5; tentatively, D is TRBD2 (6 bases). This CDR3 is built from 18 residues. Germline loops: CDR1 SGHAT, CDR2 FQNNGV. Trimming took 2 bases from V and 4 from J, leaving 23 bases between them. The CDR3 bases are TGTGCCAGCAGCTTAAACCTGCCGGACGCGGGAATGGGAGAGACCCAGTACTTC. Translation: CASSLNLPDAGMGETQYF.

The J gene is TRBJ2-1, the V gene TRBV2; D is undetermined. Germline CDR1 SNHLY, CDR2 FYNNEI. CDR3 length: 15 residues. V was cut by 7 bases and J by 7 bases, with 20 bases left in between. The DNA for the CDR3 is TGTGCCAGCACTCTTGGGCAGGTTGATGGGAATGAGCAGTTCTTC. This translates into CASTLGQVDGNEQFF.

This clonotype was found a few times. This chain uses TRBV3-1 with TRBJ2-6; D remains unclear. This CDR3 has 14 amino acids. Deletions cut 0 bases from V and 2 bases from J, with 2 bases between. Germline assignment: CDR1 LGHDT and CDR2 YNNKEL (reference sequence). CDR3 sequence: CASSQDTGANVLTF. CDR3 nucleotides: TGTGCCAGCAGCCAAGACACTGGGGCCAACGTCCTGACTTTC.

This chain uses TRBV3-1 with TRBJ2-3; D possibly corresponds to TRBD1 (6 bases). The CDR3 consists of 15 residues. CDR1 and CDR2 from the germline V gene are LGHDT and YNNKEL (reference sequence). V was cut by 3 bases and J by 3 bases, with 13 bases left in between. DNA of the CDR3: TGTGCCAGCAGCCACAGAGGGGGTGGAACAGATACGCAGTATTTT. It codes for CASSHRGGGTDTQYF.

The CDR3 is CASSGTTSNQPQHF. The CDR3 DNA reads as TGTGCCAGCAGTGGGACAACTAGCAATCAGCCCCAGCATTTT. The chain carries TRBV6-1 and TRBJ1-5; D is perhaps TRBD1 (5 bases). Germline CDR1 MNHNS, CDR2 SASEGT. This CDR3 spans 14 amino acids. Trimming removed 4 bases from V and 0 bases from J, with 7 bases in between.